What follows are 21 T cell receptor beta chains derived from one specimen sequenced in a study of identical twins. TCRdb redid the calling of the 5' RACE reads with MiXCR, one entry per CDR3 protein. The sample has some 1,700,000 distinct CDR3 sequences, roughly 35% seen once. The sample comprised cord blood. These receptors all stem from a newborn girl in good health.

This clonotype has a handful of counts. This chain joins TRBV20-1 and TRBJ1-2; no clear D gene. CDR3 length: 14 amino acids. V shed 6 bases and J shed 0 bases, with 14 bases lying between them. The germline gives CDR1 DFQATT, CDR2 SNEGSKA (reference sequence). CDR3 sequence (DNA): TGCAGTGCCCTTGATGCAGTAGCTAACTATGGCTACACCTTC. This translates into CSALDAVANYGYTF.

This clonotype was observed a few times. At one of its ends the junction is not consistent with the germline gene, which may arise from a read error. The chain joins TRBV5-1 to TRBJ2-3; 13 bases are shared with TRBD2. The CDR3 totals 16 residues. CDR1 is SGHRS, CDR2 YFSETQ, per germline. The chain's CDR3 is CAGSFRTSGSIDTQYF. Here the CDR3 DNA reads TGCGCCGGCAGCTTCAGGACTAGCGGGAGCATAGATACGCAGTATTTT.

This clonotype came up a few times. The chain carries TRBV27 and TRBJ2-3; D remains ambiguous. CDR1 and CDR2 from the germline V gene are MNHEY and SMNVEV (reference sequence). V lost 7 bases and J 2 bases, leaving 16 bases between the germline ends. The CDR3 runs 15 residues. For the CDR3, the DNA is TGTGCCAGCACCCTCGGCCCTAATCTCACAGATACGCAGTATTTT. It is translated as CASTLGPNLTDTQYF.

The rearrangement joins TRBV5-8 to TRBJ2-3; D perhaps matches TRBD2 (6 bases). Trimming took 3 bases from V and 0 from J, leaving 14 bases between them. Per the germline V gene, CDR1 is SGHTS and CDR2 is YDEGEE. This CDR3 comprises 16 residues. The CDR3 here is CASSWGQSGSTDTQYF. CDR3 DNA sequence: TGTGCCAGCAGCTGGGGTCAAAGCGGGAGCACAGATACGCAGTATTTT.

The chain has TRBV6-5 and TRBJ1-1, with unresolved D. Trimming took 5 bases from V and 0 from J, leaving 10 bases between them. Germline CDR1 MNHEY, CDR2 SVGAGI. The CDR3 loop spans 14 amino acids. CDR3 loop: CASSRVKMNTEAFF. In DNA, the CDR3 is TGTGCCAGCAGTAGGGTTAAGATGAACACTGAAGCTTTCTTT.

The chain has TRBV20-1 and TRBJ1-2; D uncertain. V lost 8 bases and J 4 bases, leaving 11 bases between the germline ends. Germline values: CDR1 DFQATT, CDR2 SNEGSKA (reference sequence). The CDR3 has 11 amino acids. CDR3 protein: CSLSEGYGYTF. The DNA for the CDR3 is TGCAGTTTATCCGAGGGCTATGGCTACACCTTC.

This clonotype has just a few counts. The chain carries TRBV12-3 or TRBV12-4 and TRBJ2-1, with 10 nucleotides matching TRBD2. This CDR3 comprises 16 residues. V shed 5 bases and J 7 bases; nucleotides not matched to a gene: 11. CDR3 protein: CASSPRSGGAINEQFF. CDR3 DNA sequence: TGTGCCAGCAGTCCCCGAAGCGGGGGGGCCATTAATGAGCAGTTCTTC.

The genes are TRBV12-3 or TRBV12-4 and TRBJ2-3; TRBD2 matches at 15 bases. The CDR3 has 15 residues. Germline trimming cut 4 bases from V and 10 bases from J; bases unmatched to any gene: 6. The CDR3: CASSWTSGRADAQYF. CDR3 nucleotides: TGTGCCAGCAGTTGGACTAGCGGGAGGGCCGATGCGCAGTATTTT.

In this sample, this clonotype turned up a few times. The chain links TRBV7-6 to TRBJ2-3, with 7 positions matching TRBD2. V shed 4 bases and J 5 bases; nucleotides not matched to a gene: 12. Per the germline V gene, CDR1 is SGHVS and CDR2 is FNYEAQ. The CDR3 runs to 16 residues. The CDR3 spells CASSSERGSRRDTQYF. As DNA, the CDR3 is TGTGCCAGCAGCTCAGAGCGGGGCTCCCGCAGAGATACGCAGTATTTT.

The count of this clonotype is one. The CDR3 is CASSLWTSGGEQYF. The CDR3 DNA reads TGTGCCAGCAGTTTATGGACTAGCGGGGGAGAGCAGTACTTC. The chain recombines TRBV27 with TRBJ2-5, with 13 bases fitting TRBD2. Germline-derived CDR1 and CDR2 are MNHEY and SMNVEV (reference sequence). Trimming cost V 1 base and J 11 bases; bases outside gene matches: 4. CDR3 length: 14 residues.

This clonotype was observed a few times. The CDR3, as DNA: TGTGCCACCAGTCCTCGGGACAGGAATTACGAGCAGTACTTC. Its protein product is CATSPRDRNYEQYF. The rearrangement joins TRBV24-1 to TRBJ2-7, with 8 bases identical to TRBD1. V was clipped by 6 bases and J by 4 bases; unmatched bases: 7. This CDR3 is built from 14 residues. CDR1 KGHDR and CDR2 SFDVKD come from the germline V gene.

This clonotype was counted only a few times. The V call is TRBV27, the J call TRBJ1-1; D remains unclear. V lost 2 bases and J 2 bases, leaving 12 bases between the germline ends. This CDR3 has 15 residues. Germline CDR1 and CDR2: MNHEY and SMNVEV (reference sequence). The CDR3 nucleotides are TGTGCCAGCAGTTTAGGAATAGGACGAAACACTGAAGCTTTCTTT. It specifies CASSLGIGRNTEAFF.

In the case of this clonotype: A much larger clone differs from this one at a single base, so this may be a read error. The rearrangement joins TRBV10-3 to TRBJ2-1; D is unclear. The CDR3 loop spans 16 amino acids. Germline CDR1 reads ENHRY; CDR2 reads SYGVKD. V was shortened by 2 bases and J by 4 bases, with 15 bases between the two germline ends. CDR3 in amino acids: CAISEPQSNSYNEQFF. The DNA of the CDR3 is TGTGCCATCAGTGAGCCGCAATCAAACTCTTACAATGAGCAGTTCTTC.

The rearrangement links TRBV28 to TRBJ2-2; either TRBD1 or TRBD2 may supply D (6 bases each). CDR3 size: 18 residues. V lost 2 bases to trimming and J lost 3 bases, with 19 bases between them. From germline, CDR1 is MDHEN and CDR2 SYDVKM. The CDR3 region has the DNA TGTGCCAGCAGTTTAGTGGGGCAGGGGAGGCATGACACCGGGGAGCTGTTTTTT. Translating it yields CASSLVGQGRHDTGELFF.

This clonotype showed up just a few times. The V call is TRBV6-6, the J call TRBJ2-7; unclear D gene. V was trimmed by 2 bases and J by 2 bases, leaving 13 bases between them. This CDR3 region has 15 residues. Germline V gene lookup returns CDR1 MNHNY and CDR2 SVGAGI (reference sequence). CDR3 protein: CASSYTEWATYEQYF. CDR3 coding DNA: TGTGCCAGCAGTTACACTGAGTGGGCAACCTACGAGCAGTACTTC.

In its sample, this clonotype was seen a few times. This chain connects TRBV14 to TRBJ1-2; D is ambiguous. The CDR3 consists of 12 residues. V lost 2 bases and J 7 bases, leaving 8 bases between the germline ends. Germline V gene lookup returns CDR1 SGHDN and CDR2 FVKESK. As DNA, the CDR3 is TGTGCCAGCAGCCAAACCCCTTTTGGCTACACCTTC. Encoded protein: CASSQTPFGYTF.

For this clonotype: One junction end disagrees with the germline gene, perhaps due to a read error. The CDR3 nucleotides read TGCAGTGCACCTCTAGCGGGTCAAGGGACCCAGTACTTC. This encodes CSAPLAGQGTQYF. V is TRBV20-1 and J is TRBJ2-5; the match to TRBD2 covers 8 bases. The CDR3 runs 13 residues. CDR1 is DFQATT and CDR2 is SNEGSKA in the germline V gene (reference sequence).

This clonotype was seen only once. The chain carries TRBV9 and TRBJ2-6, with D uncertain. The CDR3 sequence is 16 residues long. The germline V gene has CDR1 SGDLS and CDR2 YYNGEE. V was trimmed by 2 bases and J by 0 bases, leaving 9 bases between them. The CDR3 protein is CASSVVWGSGANVLTF. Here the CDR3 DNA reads TGTGCCAGCAGCGTGGTTTGGGGCTCTGGGGCCAACGTCCTGACTTTC.

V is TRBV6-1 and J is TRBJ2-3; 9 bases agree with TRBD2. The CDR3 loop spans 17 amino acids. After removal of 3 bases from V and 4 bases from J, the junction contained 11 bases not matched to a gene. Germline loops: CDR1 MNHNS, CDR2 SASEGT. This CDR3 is CASSDPAGGTWADTQYF. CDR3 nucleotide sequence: TGTGCCAGCAGTGATCCCGCGGGAGGGACCTGGGCAGATACGCAGTATTTT.

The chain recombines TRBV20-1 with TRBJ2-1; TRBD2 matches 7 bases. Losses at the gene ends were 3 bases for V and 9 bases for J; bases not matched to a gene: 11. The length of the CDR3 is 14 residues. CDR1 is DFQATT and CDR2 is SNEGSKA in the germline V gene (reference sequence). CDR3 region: CSARPLGGGTEQFF. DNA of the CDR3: TGCAGTGCTAGGCCCCTGGGGGGGGGTACTGAGCAGTTCTTC.

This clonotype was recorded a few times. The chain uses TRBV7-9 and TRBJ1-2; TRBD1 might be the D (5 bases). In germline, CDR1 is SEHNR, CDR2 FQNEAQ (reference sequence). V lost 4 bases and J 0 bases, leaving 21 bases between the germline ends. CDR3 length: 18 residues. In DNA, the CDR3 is TGTGCCAGCAGCTCAACGGGGGGGTACCACAATTCTAACTATGGCTACACCTTC. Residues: CASSSTGGYHNSNYGYTF.